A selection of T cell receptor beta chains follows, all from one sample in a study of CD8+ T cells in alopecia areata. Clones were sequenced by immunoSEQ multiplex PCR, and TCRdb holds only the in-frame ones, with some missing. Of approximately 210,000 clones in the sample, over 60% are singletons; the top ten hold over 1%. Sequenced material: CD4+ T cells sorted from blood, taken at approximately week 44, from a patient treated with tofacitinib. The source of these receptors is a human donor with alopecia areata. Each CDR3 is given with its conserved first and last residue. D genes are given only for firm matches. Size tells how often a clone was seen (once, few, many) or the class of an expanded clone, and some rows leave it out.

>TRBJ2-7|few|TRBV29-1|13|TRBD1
CSVRRDRGKEQYF
TGCAGCGTTCGACGGGACAGGGGGAAGGAGCAGTACTTC
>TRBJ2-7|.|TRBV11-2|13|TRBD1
CASSPTGVYEQYF
TGTGCCAGCAGCCCAACAGGGGTCTACGAGCAGTACTTC
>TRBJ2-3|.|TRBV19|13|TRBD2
CASRPSGTDTQYF
TGTGCCAGTCGGCCTAGCGGAACAGATACGCAGTATTTT
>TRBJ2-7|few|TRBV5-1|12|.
CASSLSGYEQYF
TGCGCCAGCAGCTTGAGTGGGTACGAGCAGTACTTC
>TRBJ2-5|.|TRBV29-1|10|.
CSAFHLTQYF
TGCAGCGCCTTCCATTTGACCCAGTACTTC
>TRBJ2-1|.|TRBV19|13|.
CASSALALNEQFF
TGTGCCAGTAGTGCGCTAGCTTTAAATGAGCAGTTCTTC
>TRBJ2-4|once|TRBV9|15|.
CASSAGVLAKNIQYF
TGTGCCAGCAGCGCAGGGGTTCTAGCCAAAAACATTCAGTACTTC
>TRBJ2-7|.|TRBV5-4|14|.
CASSLPGSSYEQYF
TGTGCCAGCAGCCTTCCCGGGAGCTCCTACGAGCAGTACTTC
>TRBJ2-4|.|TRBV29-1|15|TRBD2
CSVGLGEGAKNIQYF
TGCAGCGTTGGTTTAGGGGAGGGGGCCAAAAACATTCAGTACTTC
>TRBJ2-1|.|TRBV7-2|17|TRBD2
CASSLGLAGPRGNEQFF
TGTGCCAGCAGCTTAGGGTTAGCGGGGCCCCGGGGGAATGAGCAGTTCTTC
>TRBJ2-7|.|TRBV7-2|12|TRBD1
CASSKRQGPLYF
TGTGCCAGCAGCAAACGACAGGGGCCTTTGTACTTC
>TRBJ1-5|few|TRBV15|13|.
CATSRDRGQPQHF
TGTGCCACCAGCAGAGATAGGGGTCAGCCCCAGCATTTT
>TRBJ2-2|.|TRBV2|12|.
CASGANTGELFF
TGTGCCAGCGGCGCGAACACCGGGGAGCTGTTTTTT
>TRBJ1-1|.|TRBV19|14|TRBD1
CASSISGGSTEAFF
TGTGCCAGTAGTATATCAGGGGGTAGCACTGAAGCTTTCTTT
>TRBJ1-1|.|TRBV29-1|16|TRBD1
CSVGKRGTGVNTEAFF
TGCAGCGTTGGGAAAAGGGGGACAGGAGTGAACACTGAAGCTTTCTTT
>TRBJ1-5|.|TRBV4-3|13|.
CASSQGTNQPQHF
TGCGCCAGCAGCCAGGGGACGAATCAGCCCCAGCATTTT
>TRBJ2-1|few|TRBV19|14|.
CASSIGNSYNEQFF
TGTGCCAGTAGTATAGGGAACTCCTACAATGAGCAGTTCTTC
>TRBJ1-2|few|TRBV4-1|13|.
CASSQVGVHGYTF
TGCGCCAGCAGCCAAGTAGGGGTCCATGGCTACACCTTC
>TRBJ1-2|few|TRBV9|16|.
CASSVADGSYHYGYTF
TGTGCCAGCAGCGTAGCCGACGGTTCCTATCACTATGGCTACACCTTC
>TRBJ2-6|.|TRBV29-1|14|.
CSVRTPPGANVLTF
TGCAGCGTCCGAACACCTCCGGGGGCCAACGTCCTGACTTTC
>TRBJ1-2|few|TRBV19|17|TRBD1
CASSNHAPGGLNYGYTF
TGTGCCAGTAGTAATCACGCCCCAGGGGGACTCAACTATGGCTACACCTTC
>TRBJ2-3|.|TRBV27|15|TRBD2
CASRTNGGGQDTQYF
TGTGCCAGCAGAACAAACGGGGGGGGTCAAGATACGCAGTATTTT
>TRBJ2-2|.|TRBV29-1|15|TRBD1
CSVVVDRVLSGELFF
TGCAGCGTTGTGGTCGACAGGGTACTTTCCGGGGAGCTGTTTTTT
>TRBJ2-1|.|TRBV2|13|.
CASSEWQSNEQFF
TGTGCCAGCAGTGAATGGCAGTCCAATGAGCAGTTCTTC
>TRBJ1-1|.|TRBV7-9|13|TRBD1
CASSQGANTEAFF
TGTGCCAGCAGCCAGGGGGCAAACACTGAAGCTTTCTTT
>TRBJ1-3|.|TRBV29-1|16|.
CSVLGAGETSGNTIYF
TGCAGCGTTCTGGGGGCAGGGGAGACCTCTGGAAACACCATATATTTT
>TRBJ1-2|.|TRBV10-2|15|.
CASIMNPSGGYGYTF
TGCGCCAGCATAATGAACCCCAGCGGTGGCTATGGCTACACCTTC
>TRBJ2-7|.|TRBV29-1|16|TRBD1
CSVEILGGTGKYEQYF
TGCAGCGTTGAAATCTTAGGGGGGACAGGGAAATACGAGCAGTACTTC
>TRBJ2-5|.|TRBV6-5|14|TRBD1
CASSSGQPGETQYF
TGTGCCAGCAGCTCGGGACAGCCGGGGGAGACCCAGTACTTC
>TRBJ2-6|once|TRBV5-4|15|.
CASSLESSGANVLTF
TGTGCCAGCAGCTTGGAGAGTTCTGGGGCCAACGTCCTGACTTTC
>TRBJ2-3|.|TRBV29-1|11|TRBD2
CSVVSGSGQYF
TGCAGCGTTGTTTCGGGTAGCGGGCAATATTTT
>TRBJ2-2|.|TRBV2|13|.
CASSAASSGELFF
TGTGCCAGCAGCGCAGCTTCGAGCGGGGAGCTGTTTTTT
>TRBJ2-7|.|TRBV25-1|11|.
CASSRAYEQYF
TGTGCCAGCAGCAGAGCCTACGAGCAGTACTTC
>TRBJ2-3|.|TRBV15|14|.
CATSGPSSADTQYF
TGTGCCACCTCAGGCCCATCGAGCGCAGATACGCAGTATTTT
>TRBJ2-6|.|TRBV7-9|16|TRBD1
CASSLGTGLGANVLTF
TGTGCCAGCAGCTTAGGGACAGGGCTCGGGGCCAACGTCCTGACTTTC
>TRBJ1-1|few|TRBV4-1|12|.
CASSQRDTEAFF
TGCGCCAGCAGCCAACGGGACACTGAAGCTTTCTTT
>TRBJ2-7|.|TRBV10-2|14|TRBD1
CASRRQGTGYEQYF
TGCGCCAGCAGGAGACAGGGTACGGGCTACGAGCAGTACTTC
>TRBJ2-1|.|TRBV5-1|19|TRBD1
CASSLYPLGVGGTGNEQFF
TGCGCCAGCAGCTTGTACCCTCTCGGAGTAGGGGGCACGGGGAATGAGCAGTTCTTC
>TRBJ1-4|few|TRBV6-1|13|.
CASSRPTNEKLFF
TGTGCCAGCAGCAGGCCAACTAATGAAAAACTGTTTTTT
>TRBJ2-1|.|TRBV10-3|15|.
CAIRANRDFNNEQFF
TGTGCCATCAGGGCCAACCGGGACTTCAACAATGAGCAGTTCTTC
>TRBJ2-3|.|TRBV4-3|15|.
CASSQGNKRTDTQYF
TGCGCCAGCAGCCAAGGAAATAAGCGCACAGATACGCAGTATTTT
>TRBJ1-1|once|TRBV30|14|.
CAWSVDGVITEAFF
TGTGCCTGGAGCGTAGATGGAGTCATCACTGAAGCTTTCTTT
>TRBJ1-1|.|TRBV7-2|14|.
CASSFRVGNTEAFF
TGTGCCAGCAGCTTCAGGGTAGGGAACACTGAAGCTTTCTTT
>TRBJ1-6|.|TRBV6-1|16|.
CASSEAAISYNSPLHF
TGTGCCAGCAGTGAAGCTGCTATCTCCTATAATTCACCCCTCCACTTT
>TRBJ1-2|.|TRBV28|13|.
CAGEGAVGLGYTF
TGTGCAGGGGAAGGGGCAGTTGGTCTTGGCTACACCTTC
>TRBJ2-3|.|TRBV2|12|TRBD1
CASNRGPDTQYF
TGTGCCAGCAACAGGGGCCCAGATACGCAGTATTTT
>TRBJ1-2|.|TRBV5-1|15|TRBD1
CASSSGGTENYGYTF
TGCGCCAGCAGCTCTGGTGGGACAGAGAACTATGGCTACACCTTC
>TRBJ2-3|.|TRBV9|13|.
CASNRGGTDTQYF
TGTGCCAGCAATCGAGGGGGCACAGATACGCAGTATTTT
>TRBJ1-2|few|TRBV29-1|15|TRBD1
CSVGVPTGNTYGYTF
TGCAGCGTTGGGGTCCCGACAGGGAATACGTATGGCTACACCTTC
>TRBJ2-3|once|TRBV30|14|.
CARSLASHTDTQYF
TGTGCCCGCTCGTTAGCGAGCCACACAGATACGCAGTATTTT
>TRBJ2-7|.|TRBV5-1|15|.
CASSSGRGVGYEQYF
TGCGCCAGCAGCTCTGGACGGGGCGTGGGCTACGAGCAGTACTTC
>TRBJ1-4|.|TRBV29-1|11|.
CSVATNEKLFF
TGCAGCGTCGCAACTAATGAAAAACTGTTTTTT
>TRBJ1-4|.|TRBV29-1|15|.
CSAEGTRGGGEKLFF
TGCAGCGCCGAAGGCACAAGGGGGGGTGGTGAAAAACTGTTTTTT
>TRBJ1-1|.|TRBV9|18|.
CASSVSESMRVDGTEAFF
TGTGCCAGCAGCGTCTCGGAGAGTATGAGGGTGGATGGCACTGAAGCTTTCTTT
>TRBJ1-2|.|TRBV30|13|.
CAWSVRFAEGYTF
TGTGCCTGGAGTGTGCGTTTCGCAGAGGGCTACACCTTC
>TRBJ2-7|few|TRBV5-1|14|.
CASSLGQPTYEQYF
TGCGCCAGCAGCTTGGGACAGCCTACTTACGAGCAGTACTTC
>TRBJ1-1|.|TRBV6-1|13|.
CASSHTMNTEAFF
TGTGCCAGCAGTCACACGATGAACACTGAAGCTTTCTTT